Below are 16 T cell receptor beta chains sequenced from a single sample in a study of cytomegalovirus exposure and HLA in healthy donors. The PCR employed 60 Vbeta primers together with 13 Jbeta primers. Profiled with immunoSEQ multiplex PCR; TCRdb holds only in-frame clones, not every one. This table holds 120,000 to 150,000 clones, roughly 79% found once. Sequencing was done on a sample of PBMCs. The receptors shown here come from a woman between 35 and 50 years old in good health and CMV-seronegative.

The V gene is TRBV7-2, the J gene TRBJ2-1; a possible D gene is TRBD1 (6 bases). The ends were cut back, 4 bases at V and 2 bases at J, with 9 bases in the middle. Looked up from germline, CDR1 is SGHTA and CDR2 is FQGNSA. CDR3 length: 14 residues. CDR3 region: CASSSDSPYNEQFF. CDR3 in DNA: TGTGCCAGCAGCTCGGACAGCCCCTACAATGAGCAGTTCTTC.

The chain links TRBV5-1 to TRBJ2-1; 9 bases are a match to TRBD2. Germline trimming cut 0 bases from V and 9 bases from J; bases unmatched to any gene: 7. The CDR3 runs to 15 residues. The germline V gene encodes CDR1 SGHRS and CDR2 YFSETQ. CDR3 sequence reads: CASSLGGRATGEQFF. For the CDR3, the DNA is TGCGCCAGCAGCTTGGGCGGGAGGGCCACAGGTGAGCAGTTCTTC.

The rearrangement joins TRBV10-3 to TRBJ2-7; 10 bases align to TRBD1. The ends lost 9 bases at V and 5 bases at J; junction bases unmatched: 10. The length of the CDR3 is 14 residues. The V gene's germline CDR1 is ENHRY and CDR2 SYGVKD. The CDR3 loop is CAIGPPDRGNEQYF. The CDR3, as DNA: TGTGCCATAGGACCCCCGGACAGGGGGAACGAGCAGTACTTC.

This clone has a single count. This chain links TRBV2 with TRBJ2-1; a weak D match, TRBD1 (6 bases). V was pared by 7 bases and J by 6 bases, with 13 bases between. The germline V gene has CDR1 SNHLY and CDR2 FYNNEI. The CDR3 contains 13 residues. CDR3 bases: TGTGCCAGCACAATGACAGGTTTCAATGAGCAGTTCTTC. This translates into CASTMTGFNEQFF.

V gene TRBV28 combines with J gene TRBJ2-2, with TRBD1 as a possible D gene (6 bases). The CDR3 runs 16 residues. Trimming took off 7 bases at V and 2 bases at J, with 17 bases between the two ends. Per the germline V gene, CDR1 is MDHEN and CDR2 is SYDVKM. DNA for the CDR3: TGTGCCAGCACCTCATCGGACAGAATAAACACCGGGGAGCTGTTTTTT. This sequence encodes CASTSSDRINTGELFF.

The V call is TRBV7-9, the J call TRBJ2-5; TRBD2 agrees at 8 bases. Germline lookup yields CDR1 SEHNR and CDR2 FQNEAQ (reference sequence). CDR3 length: 15 amino acids. V lost 1 base, J lost 5 bases, and 6 bases stayed unmatched. CDR3 residues: CASSLGRGRLETQYF. Here the CDR3 DNA reads TGTGCCAGCAGCTTAGGGCGCGGGAGGCTGGAGACCCAGTACTTC.

The CDR3 DNA follows: TGTGCCAGCACCCAACGACTAGTTGAGCAGTACTTC. It encodes CASTQRLVEQYF. This rearrangement joins TRBV28 to TRBJ2-7; a possible D gene is TRBD2 (6 bases). Germline V lookup: CDR1 MDHEN, CDR2 SYDVKM. Trimming pared 7 bases from V and 7 bases from J, leaving 14 bases between. This CDR3 contains 12 residues.

The chain carries TRBV5-1 and TRBJ2-7; 9 bases are a match to TRBD2. This CDR3 spans 14 amino acids. V lost 6 bases, J lost 5 bases, and 9 bases stayed unmatched. The germline CDR1 and CDR2 sequences are SGHRS and YFSETQ. This chain's CDR3 is CASTAREGQDEQYF. The CDR3 coding sequence is TGCGCCAGCACAGCGCGGGAGGGCCAAGACGAGCAGTACTTC.

The rearrangement links TRBV4-2 to TRBJ2-7; 8 positions match TRBD2. The V gene end was trimmed by 0 bases and the J gene end by 4 bases; junction bases not matched to a gene: 5. Germline lookup yields CDR1 LGHNA and CDR2 YNFKEQ. The CDR3 is 15 residues long. The chain's CDR3 is CASSQDWTSSYEQYF. For the CDR3, the DNA is TGTGCCAGCAGCCAAGATTGGACTAGCTCGTACGAGCAGTACTTC.

The chain employs TRBV7-9 and TRBJ2-5, with TRBD1 matching 8 bases. V lost 3 bases, J lost 2 bases, and 8 bases stayed unmatched. This CDR3 has 16 residues. Germline CDR1 is SEHNR and CDR2 is FQNEAQ (reference sequence). CDR3 nucleotides: TGTGCCAGCAGCTTCCCCCGGGACAGGTGGCAAGAGACCCAGTACTTC. Its translation is CASSFPRDRWQETQYF. Full variable domain (rest looked up from reference TRBV7-9 and TRBJ2-5): DTGVSQNPRHKITKRGQNVTFRCDPISEHNRLYWYRQTLGQGPEFLTYFQNEAQLEKSRLLSDRFSAERPKGSFSTLEIQRTEQGDSAMYLCASSFPRDRWQETQYFGPGTRLLVL.

This clone was observed a single time. V and J are TRBV18 and TRBJ2-7; 8 positions match TRBD1. Germline trimming cut 5 bases from V and 0 bases from J; bases unmatched to any gene: 3. Germline loops: CDR1 KGHSH, CDR2 LQKENI. CDR3 length: 14 amino acids. CDR3 loop: CASSRQGSSYEQYF. Written as DNA, the CDR3 is TGTGCCAGCTCAAGACAGGGGAGCTCCTACGAGCAGTACTTC.

The chain carries TRBV13 and TRBJ2-3; 11 bases line up with TRBD2. V lost 7 bases to trimming and J lost 5 bases; unmatched junction nucleotides: 5. Germline V CDR1 and CDR2: PRHDT, FYEKMQ (reference sequence). This CDR3 is 14 amino acids long. The CDR3 DNA is TGTGCCAGCACACTAGCGGGAGCTTTAGATACGCAGTATTTT. It encodes CASTLAGALDTQYF.

J is TRBJ1-5 and V is TRBV5-4; D unresolved. Per germline, CDR1 SGHNT and CDR2 YYREEE (reference sequence). This CDR3 spans 15 amino acids. V gave up 0 bases and J gave up 0 bases, with 7 bases separating them. DNA for the CDR3: TGTGCCAGCAGCTTGGAGCCGAATAGCAATCAGCCCCAGCATTTT. Translating it yields CASSLEPNSNQPQHF. The full variable domain, its missing parts supplied by reference TRBV5-4 and TRBJ1-5, is ETGVTQSPTHLIKTRGQQVTLRCSSQSGHNTVSWYQQALGQGPQFIFQYYREEENGRGNFPPRFSGLQFPNYSSELNVNALELDDSALYLCASSLEPNSNQPQHFGDGTRLSIL.

The rearrangement joins TRBV7-6 to TRBJ2-7; 7 bases line up with TRBD2. CDR3 length: 15 amino acids. The germline V gene encodes CDR1 SGHVS and CDR2 FNYEAQ. V was clipped by 2 bases and J by 1 base; unmatched bases: 5. Here the CDR3 reads CASSLTAGDSYEQYF. CDR3 nucleotides: TGTGCCAGCAGCTTAACGGCGGGAGATTCCTACGAGCAGTACTTC.

This clone has a single count. The chain carries TRBV9 and TRBJ2-7; TRBD2 aligns across 13 bases. Germline V gene data show CDR1 as SGDLS and CDR2 as YYNGEE. J gave up 7 bases and V 8 bases, and 6 bases lay outside the gene matches. The CDR3 has 13 residues. The CDR3 here is CASGAGLAGEQYF. The CDR3 DNA reads TGTGCCAGTGGGGCGGGACTAGCGGGGGAGCAGTACTTC. Combining the CDR3 with reference TRBV9 and TRBJ2-7 gives the whole variable domain DSGVTQTPKHLITATGQRVTLRCSPRSGDLSVYWYQQSLDQGLQFLIQYYNGEERAKGNILERFSAQQFPDLHSELNLSSLELGDSALYFCASGAGLAGEQYFGPGTRLTVT.

The chain couples TRBV19 to TRBJ1-4; perhaps TRBD1 as D (6 bases). The length of the CDR3 is 15 residues. Trimming removed 5 bases from V and 8 bases from J, with 18 bases in between. Germline V gives CDR1 LNHDA, CDR2 SQIVND (reference sequence). Here the CDR3 DNA reads TGTGCCAGTAGTGAACCTCGGAGGCAGGGGGAAAAACTGTTTTTT. Amino acid sequence: CASSEPRRQGEKLFF.